This T cell receptor (beta chain) emerged from a study of siplizumab effects on memory and regulatory T cells. General observations from the study: Phenotypic classification as naive or memory proved unattainable for roughly 80-96% of proliferating CD4+ or CD8+ clones. Sequences below about 10^-5 frequency were poorly captured, limiting mapping of alloreactive clones.

In this sample, this clone turned up once. What it binds is not known. The protocol was immunoSEQ multiplex PCR, while the TCRdb copy is restricted to in-frame clones and leaves out a portion. The repertoire consists of about 99,000 clones, with 93% occurring once and the leading ten covering 0.6% to 0.7%. The sample consisted of Tregs sorted from blood. This receptor was identified in a human donor in good health.

The CDR3 loop is CASSSRLSRGTYEQYF. CDR3 bases: TGTGCCAGCAGCTCCCGTCTGTCTCGGGGAACCTACGAGCAGTACTTC. The chain uses TRBV7-2 and TRBJ2-7; possibly TRBD2 for D (5 bases). CDR3 length: 16 amino acids. Germline lookup yields CDR1 SGHTA and CDR2 FQGNSA. V was cut by 4 bases and J by 2 bases, with 18 bases left in between.